The rows below give T cell receptor beta chains drawn from one sample of a study of cytomegalovirus exposure and HLA in healthy donors. The repertoire was sequenced with immunoSEQ multiplex PCR; TCRdb's copy has only in-frame clones and lacks some. Of 95,000 to 150,000 clones in the sample, 80% to 85% were seen once. Sequencing was done on a sample of PBMCs. The origin of the receptors is a man aged 30 to 45 in good health and CMV-seronegative. Each CDR3 is given with its conserved first and last residue. The order of the fields is CDR3 protein, CDR3 DNA, V gene, J gene, clone size, D gene. A D gene is named only where the DNA matches it firmly. Clone size, where shown, is once, few, many, or a class for clones that have expanded.

CASFSSGLPTEQYF,TGTGCCAGCTTTTCCTCGGGACTCCCTACCGAGCAGTACTTC,TRBV27,TRBJ2-7,.,.
CASSTRTGLAGHTGELFF,TGCGCCAGCAGCACACGGACGGGACTAGCGGGGCACACCGGGGAGCTGTTTTTT,TRBV5-1,TRBJ2-2,few,TRBD2
CASSLDGGAGTNTGELFF,TGTGCCAGCAGCTTAGATGGGGGGGCGGGGACGAACACCGGGGAGCTGTTTTTT,TRBV11-2,TRBJ2-2,.,.
CASSQVLAHEQYF,TGCGCCAGCAGCCAAGTTCTGGCTCACGAGCAGTACTTC,TRBV4-1,TRBJ2-7,.,.
CASSSAKNIQYF,TGTGCCAGTAGTTCGGCCAAAAACATTCAGTACTTC,TRBV19,TRBJ2-4,.,.
CSSTRGLGGNQPQHF,TGTTCCAGCACCAGAGGCCTCGGGGGCAATCAGCCCCAGCATTTT,TRBV7-9,TRBJ1-5,.,.
CASADSPQGTEAFF,TGTGCCAGCGCCGATTCCCCACAGGGAACTGAAGCTTTCTTT,TRBV27,TRBJ1-1,.,.
CASSHMGLAGAQETQYF,TGCGCCAGCAGCCACATGGGACTAGCGGGGGCACAAGAGACCCAGTACTTC,TRBV4-1,TRBJ2-5,.,TRBD2
CASSLESGYTEAFF,TGCGCCAGCAGCTTGGAGTCGGGGTACACTGAAGCTTTCTTT,TRBV5-1,TRBJ1-1,once,.
CASTPTGGMNTEAFF,TGCGCCAGCACCCCGACGGGGGGGATGAACACTGAAGCTTTCTTT,TRBV5-1,TRBJ1-1,.,.
CASSSRQGPNYGYTF,TGCGCCAGCAGCTCTCGACAGGGACCTAACTATGGCTACACCTTC,TRBV5-1,TRBJ1-2,.,TRBD1
CASSPIKVGGRTNTEAFF,TGTGCCAGCTCACCCATTAAAGTTGGGGGGAGGACGAACACTGAAGCTTTCTTT,TRBV18,TRBJ1-1,.,.
CASSAIQGVNYGYTF,TGTGCCAGCAGCGCAATCCAGGGGGTTAACTATGGCTACACCTTC,TRBV5-5,TRBJ1-2,.,TRBD1
CASSQYNAGYGYTF,TGTGCCAGCAGCCAATACAACGCGGGCTATGGCTACACCTTC,TRBV5-6,TRBJ1-2,.,.
CASSVGGQGNYGYTF,TGTGCCAGCAGCGTAGGAGGACAGGGGAACTATGGCTACACCTTC,TRBV9,TRBJ1-2,few,TRBD1
CAIGGRGGNQPQHF,TGTGCCATCGGAGGGCGAGGGGGCAATCAGCCCCAGCATTTT,TRBV2,TRBJ1-5,few,.
CAGGEVGTSVNEQFF,TGTGCCGGAGGGGAGGTGGGTACTAGCGTCAATGAGCAGTTCTTC,TRBV2,TRBJ2-1,.,TRBD2
CASSLPTGTGMNQPQHF,TGTGCCAGCAGTCTCCCGACCGGGACAGGGATGAATCAGCCCCAGCATTTT,TRBV28,TRBJ1-5,once,TRBD1
CASRRTGLADTQYF,TGTGCCAGCAGGAGGACAGGGTTGGCAGATACGCAGTATTTT,TRBV6-1,TRBJ2-3,.,TRBD1
CASSRPLAGGSATDTQYF,TGCGCCAGCAGCCGGCCGCTAGCGGGGGGGTCTGCCACAGATACGCAGTATTTT,TRBV5-1,TRBJ2-3,.,TRBD2
CASSPPVSGGYLSEQFF,TGTGCCAGCTCACCACCTGTTAGCGGGGGTTACCTGAGTGAGCAGTTCTTC,TRBV18,TRBJ2-1,few,TRBD2
CASRGQGTTEAFF,TGTGCCAGCAGGGGACAGGGGACCACTGAAGCTTTCTTT,TRBV11-3,TRBJ1-1,.,TRBD1
CASSYFRQGKTEAFF,TGTGCCAGCAGTTACTTTCGCCAGGGAAAGACTGAAGCTTTCTTT,TRBV6-5,TRBJ1-1,few,.
CASSPLGQGARNTEAFF,TGCGCCAGCAGCCCCCTGGGACAGGGGGCAAGGAACACTGAAGCTTTCTTT,TRBV5-1,TRBJ1-1,.,TRBD1
CASTGTGGNEQYF,TGTGCCAGCACCGGGACAGGGGGGAACGAGCAGTACTTC,TRBV2,TRBJ2-7,.,TRBD1
CASSDGTSLETQYF,TGCGCCAGCAGTGATGGAACTAGCTTAGAGACCCAGTACTTC,TRBV10-2,TRBJ2-5,.,.
CASSFSGEPGEQFF,TGTGCCAGCAGCTTCAGCGGGGAGCCAGGTGAGCAGTTCTTC,TRBV7-8,TRBJ2-1,.,TRBD2
CASSTPGNSYEQYF,TGTGCCAGTAGTACCCCGGGGAACTCCTACGAGCAGTACTTC,TRBV19,TRBJ2-7,.,.
CASSYDGVQGTYGYTF,TGTGCCAGCAGTTACGACGGAGTACAAGGCACCTATGGCTACACCTTC,TRBV6-5,TRBJ1-2,.,.
CASSLKSGGGYTF,TGTGCCAGCAGCTTAAAATCGGGGGGAGGCTACACCTTC,TRBV11-2,TRBJ1-2,.,.
CASSFEGPSRGTEAFF,TGTGCCAGCAGTTTCGAAGGACCCTCAAGGGGGACTGAAGCTTTCTTT,TRBV6-5,TRBJ1-1,.,.
CASSTGGNYGYTF,TGTGCCAGCAGTACAGGGGGGAACTATGGCTACACCTTC,TRBV6-6,TRBJ1-2,.,TRBD1
CASSQDRGYTEAFF,TGCGCCAGCAGCCAAGATCGAGGGTACACTGAAGCTTTCTTT,TRBV4-3,TRBJ1-1,.,.
CASSLVGVTNTEAFF,TGTGCCAGCAGCTTAGTAGGAGTGACGAACACTGAAGCTTTCTTT,TRBV7-9,TRBJ1-1,.,.
CASSIAGGPDNEQFF,TGTGCCAGCAGTATAGCGGGGGGGCCTGACAATGAGCAGTTCTTC,TRBV11-3,TRBJ2-1,.,TRBD2
CASSSTGADYNEQFF,TGTGCCAGCAGCTCTACAGGGGCGGACTACAATGAGCAGTTCTTC,TRBV5-6,TRBJ2-1,few,TRBD1
CASSVAGRDTGELFF,TGTGCCAGCAGTGTGGCCGGTCGGGACACCGGGGAGCTGTTTTTT,TRBV25-1,TRBJ2-2,.,.
CASSRSGRDQPQHF,TGCGCCAGCAGCCGATCAGGGAGGGATCAGCCCCAGCATTTT,TRBV5-1,TRBJ1-5,.,.
CASKQGGNTEAFF,TGTGCCAGCAAGCAAGGGGGCAACACTGAAGCTTTCTTT,TRBV28,TRBJ1-1,few,TRBD1
CASSGLAGALPGNEQFF,TGTGCCAGCAGCGGACTAGCGGGGGCCCTCCCGGGGAATGAGCAGTTCTTC,TRBV7-8,TRBJ2-1,.,TRBD2
CASSPSLAGGPNEQFF,TGTGCCAGCAGTCCGTCCCTAGCGGGGGGCCCCAATGAGCAGTTCTTC,TRBV28,TRBJ2-1,few,TRBD2
CASSEATGTSVDYGYTF,TGTGCCAGCAGTGAAGCGACAGGGACATCAGTAGACTATGGCTACACCTTC,TRBV2,TRBJ1-2,.,TRBD1
CASSISPGQYGYTF,TGTGCCAGTAGTATATCCCCCGGACAGTATGGCTACACCTTC,TRBV19,TRBJ1-2,.,.
CASSNLPASNTEAFF,TGTGCCAGCTCCAACTTACCCGCTTCGAACACTGAAGCTTTCTTT,TRBV2,TRBJ1-1,.,.
CASSRGEGTEQYF,TGCGCCAGCAGCCGCGGAGAGGGAACCGAGCAGTACTTC,TRBV4-1,TRBJ2-7,.,.